A single TCR beta chain is shown here with its context. The specificity of this receptor is unknown. Base qualities are missing; no much larger clone stands one base away. This sample stems from a study of blood T cell repertoires in COVID-19 (dated by TCRdb to the early 2020s). Study-wide context: Collaborator samples came from the United States, Italy and Spain and covered acute and convalescent phases of COVID-19. The repertoires were released in a freely available public database intended as a resource for research on the immune response to SARS-CoV-2. Sample metadata almost always included a de-identified subject ID, COVID-19 status, age in years and sex. Subjects who had been exposed to COVID-19, were actively infected with it, or had recovered from it provided the deeply sampled blood TCRbeta repertoires that made up the dataset. The prospective study material was composed of cDNA or gDNA derived from T cells, B-cell-depleted T cells, or PBMCs. Samples came from the ongoing ImmuneRACE study (first 160 participants) plus 1,254 subjects from 6 global collaborators. Where HLA class I and class II types were available, the types were taken from metadata supplied by the sample provider, not from assay-based typing.

Trimming takes 4 bases off V and 0 bases off J; junction bases not matched to a gene: 7. From the germline V gene, CDR1 is SGHRS and CDR2 is YFSETQ. Counted from cysteine to phenylalanine, this CDR3 has 16 amino acids. Of all the DNA, just the CDR3 is kept, 48 bases in frame from base 1. What the research found in general, with its limitations: The amount of clinical and demographic metadata varied by source and participant and was provided uncurated.

Whole blood was collected in K2EDTA tubes by collaborating institutions according to the institutions' own protocols. Collaborator samples were shipped for TCRbeta analysis as frozen whole blood, isolated PBMCs, or DNA extracted from either sample type. TCRbeta CDR3 regions were amplified from genomic DNA by means of the immunoSEQ Assay, a bias-controlled multiplex PCR. Per the source publication's procedure: The number of nucleated cells in each sample was estimated from the amplification of reference gene primers within the assay. To quantify the absolute abundance of each unique TCRbeta CDR3 rearrangement, sequence reads were collapsed and filtered. For each sample, productive Simpson clonality was calculated by taking the square root of Simpson's diversity index across productive rearrangements. The clones in this table, taken by TCRdb from immuneACCESS, are in-frame only. Not every clone is retained; where verified, under half of the shortfall comes from an unresolved V gene, and the cause of the rest is unknown. That table gives V, J and clone size, and the DNA gave D and trimming. This sample lists about 140,000 clones; around 80% were detected once. Of the sample, roughly 15% is held by the ten largest clones.

Material for sequencing was peripheral blood. The rearrangement joined TRBV5-1 to TRBJ1-5; a stretch of 7 junction bases matches TRBD1. This TCR was recovered from a man aged 50-59 years with acute or convalescent COVID-19. CDR3 loop: CASSLWTGGSNQPQHF. The DNA sequence is TGCGCCAGCAGCCTCTGGACAGGCGGTAGCAATCAGCCCCAGCATTTT. Here the CDR3 is joined to the reference TRBV5-1 and TRBJ1-5 genes, and the full variable domain is: KAGVTQTPRYLIKTRGQQVTLSCSPISGHRSVSWYQQTPGQGLQFLFEYFSETQRNKGNFPGRFSGRQFSNSRSEMNVSTLELGDSALYLCASSLWTGGSNQPQHFGDGTRLSIL.